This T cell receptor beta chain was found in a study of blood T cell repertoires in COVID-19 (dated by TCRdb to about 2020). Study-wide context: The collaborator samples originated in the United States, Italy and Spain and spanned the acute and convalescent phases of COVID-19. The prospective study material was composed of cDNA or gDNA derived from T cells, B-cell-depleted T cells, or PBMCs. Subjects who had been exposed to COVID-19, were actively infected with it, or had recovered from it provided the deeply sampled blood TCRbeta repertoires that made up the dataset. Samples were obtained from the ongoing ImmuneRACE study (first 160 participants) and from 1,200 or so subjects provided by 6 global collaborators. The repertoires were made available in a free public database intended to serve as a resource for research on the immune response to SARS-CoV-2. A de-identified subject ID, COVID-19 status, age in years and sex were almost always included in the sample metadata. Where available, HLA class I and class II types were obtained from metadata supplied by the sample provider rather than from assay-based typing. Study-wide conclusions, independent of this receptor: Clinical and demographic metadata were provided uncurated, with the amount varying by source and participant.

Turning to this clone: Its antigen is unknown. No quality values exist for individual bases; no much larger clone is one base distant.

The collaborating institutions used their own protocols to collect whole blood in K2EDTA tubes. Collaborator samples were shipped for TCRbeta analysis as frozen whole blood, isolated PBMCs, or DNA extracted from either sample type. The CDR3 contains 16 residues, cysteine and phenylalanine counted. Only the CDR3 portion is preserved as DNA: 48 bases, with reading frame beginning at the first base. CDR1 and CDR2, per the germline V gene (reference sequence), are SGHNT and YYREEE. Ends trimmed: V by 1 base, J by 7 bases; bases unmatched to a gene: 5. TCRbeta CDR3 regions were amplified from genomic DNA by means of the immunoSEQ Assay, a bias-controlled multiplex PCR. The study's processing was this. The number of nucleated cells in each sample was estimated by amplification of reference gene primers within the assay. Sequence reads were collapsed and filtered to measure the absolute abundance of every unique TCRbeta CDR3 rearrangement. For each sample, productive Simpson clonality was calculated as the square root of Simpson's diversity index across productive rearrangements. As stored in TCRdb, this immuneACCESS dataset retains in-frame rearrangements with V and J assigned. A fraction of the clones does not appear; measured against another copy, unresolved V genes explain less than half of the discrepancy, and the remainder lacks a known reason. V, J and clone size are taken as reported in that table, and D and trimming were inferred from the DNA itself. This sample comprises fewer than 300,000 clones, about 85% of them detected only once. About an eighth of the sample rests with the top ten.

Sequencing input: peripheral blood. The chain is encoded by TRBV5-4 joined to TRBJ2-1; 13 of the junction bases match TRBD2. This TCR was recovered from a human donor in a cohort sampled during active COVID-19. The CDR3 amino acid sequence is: CASSLRGLAGDNEQFF. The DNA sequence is TGTGCCAGCAGCTTGAGAGGACTAGCGGGGGATAATGAGCAGTTCTTC.